This T cell receptor (beta chain) is drawn from a study of blood T cell repertoires in COVID-19. Study background: Both acute and convalescent COVID-19 samples were obtained from the United States, Italy and Spain. From T cells, B-cell-depleted T cells, or PBMCs came the material, which was cDNA or gDNA.

In the authors' methods: For nucleated cells, counts were estimated from reference gene primer amplification. Repertoires were generated with immunoSEQ multiplex PCR, while TCRdb's copy carries only in-frame clones and drops some. Clone size and the V and J calls come from that table; the DNA yielded D and trimming. This table holds 91,000 or so clones, about 82% found once. V was pared by 6 bases and J by 2 bases, with 18 bases between. The length of the CDR3 is 16 residues. Germline values: CDR1 LGHNT, CDR2 FRNRAP. The clonotype originates from an older woman in a cohort sampled during active or convalescent COVID-19. The sample taken for sequencing was peripheral blood. This chain links TRBV12-5 with TRBJ2-3, with TRBD2 as a possible D gene (5 bases). The CDR3: CASGGGPSGLTDTQYF. For the CDR3, the DNA is TGTGCTAGTGGAGGAGGACCCAGCGGCCTCACAGATACGCAGTATTTT.